A single sample gave rise to the 28 T cell receptor beta chains below, sequenced in a study of T cell clonotyping in hematopoietic cell transplantation. Assay: immunoSEQ multiplex PCR; the TCRdb copy retains only in-frame clones and omits some. Found here are about 6,800 clones, nearly 99% of them singletons; the top ten hold under 0.7%. This specimen consisted of PBMCs, obtained 30 days after allogeneic stem cell transplant. These receptors all stem from a male patient over 55 who had an allogeneic stem cell transplant from a related donor, so the T cells may come from the graft donor. Some clones in this sample may be carry-over from other donors' samples.

The chain couples TRBV4-3 to TRBJ1-2; TRBD1 aligns across 7 bases. Germline assignment: CDR1 LGHNA and CDR2 YSLEER. J lost 8 bases, V lost 1 base, and 7 bases had no gene match. There are 14 residues in the CDR3. CDR3 loop: CASSQGQGVGGYTF. For the CDR3, the DNA is TGCGCCAGCAGCCAAGGTCAGGGGGTGGGCGGCTACACCTTC.

V usage is TRBV18 and J usage is TRBJ1-2; 7 bases are a match to TRBD1. CDR1 is KGHSH, CDR2 LQKENI, per germline. J lost 8 bases, V lost 0 bases, and 6 bases had no gene match. This CDR3 region has 14 residues. The CDR3 loop reads CASSPPGTVSGYTF. CDR3 in DNA: TGTGCCAGCTCACCACCCGGGACAGTGTCGGGCTACACCTTC.

The chain links TRBV27 to TRBJ2-1; the match to TRBD2 covers 12 bases. Germline V lookup: CDR1 MNHEY, CDR2 SMNVEV (reference sequence). This CDR3 is built from 14 residues. The trim removed 5 bases at V and 9 bases at J, leaving 5 bases unmatched. This CDR3 reads CASSLAGGPSEQFF. The CDR3 coding sequence is TGTGCCAGCAGTCTAGCGGGGGGGCCTAGTGAGCAGTTCTTC.

In DNA, the CDR3 is TGTGCCAGCAGCCAAAACGGACCGCGACAAGAGACCCAGTACTTC. This codes for CASSQNGPRQETQYF. The rearrangement joins TRBV5-4 to TRBJ2-5; D unclear. Trimming took off 4 bases at V and 2 bases at J, with 15 bases between the two ends. This CDR3 is built from 15 residues. CDR1 SGHNT and CDR2 YYREEE come from the germline V gene (reference sequence).

The chain carries TRBV4-2 and TRBJ2-5; D perhaps matches TRBD1 (6 bases). The ends were cut back, 2 bases at V and 5 bases at J, with 9 bases in the middle. The CDR3 has 13 amino acids. The germline gives CDR1 LGHNA, CDR2 YNFKEQ. The CDR3 protein is CASSQQGFETQYF. Written as DNA, the CDR3 is TGTGCCAGCAGCCAACAGGGGTTTGAGACCCAGTACTTC.

V is TRBV19 and J is TRBJ2-7; no clear D gene. Trimming stripped 4 bases from V and 5 bases from J, with 12 bases between. Germline V CDR1 and CDR2: LNHDA, SQIVND (reference sequence). This CDR3 region has 13 residues. The CDR3, as DNA: TGTGCCAGTAGTACGGGCAGTCGAGACGAGCAGTACTTC. This encodes CASSTGSRDEQYF.

The genes are TRBV5-4 and TRBJ1-1; no definite D call. The V end was cut by 4 bases, the J end by 3 bases, with 13 bases between. CDR1 and CDR2 (germline): SGHNT, YYREEE (reference sequence). CDR3 length equals 14 residues. CDR3 region: CASSGQGPYTEAFF. CDR3 bases: TGTGCCAGCAGCGGTCAAGGACCCTACACTGAAGCTTTCTTT.

The V gene is TRBV11-2, the J gene TRBJ1-2; D unclear. Looked up from germline, CDR1 is SGHAT and CDR2 is FQNNGV. This CDR3 is built from 14 residues. The V gene lost 5 bases and the J gene lost 0 bases, with 10 bases spanning the gap. The CDR3 DNA is TGTGCCAGCAGCAGACACATTTCTAACTATGGCTACACCTTC. Translation: CASSRHISNYGYTF.

CDR3 nucleotides: TGTGCCAGCAGTCCGAACAGGGAGGGCTACACCTTC. It codes for CASSPNREGYTF. This sequence joins TRBV5-6 and TRBJ1-2; a possible D gene is TRBD1 (6 bases). V was trimmed by 5 bases and J by 8 bases, leaving 13 bases between them. This CDR3 contains 12 residues. The germline V gene encodes CDR1 SGHDT and CDR2 YYEEEE.

The rearrangement links TRBV6-1 to TRBJ1-6; D is ambiguous. Germline assignment: CDR1 MNHNS and CDR2 SASEGT. This CDR3 is 12 amino acids long. V was trimmed by 2 bases and J by 11 bases, leaving 7 bases between them. The CDR3 DNA is TGTGCCAGCAGTGAAACCACCGCACCCCTCCACTTT. It is translated as CASSETTAPLHF.

V and J are TRBV5-6 and TRBJ1-2, with D possibly matching TRBD1 (6 bases). Trimming took 1 base from V and 4 from J, leaving 11 bases between them. Germline CDR1 SGHDT, CDR2 YYEEEE. The CDR3 has 14 amino acids. The CDR3 protein is CASSLPGAGYGYTF. The CDR3 bases are TGTGCCAGCAGCTTGCCGGGGGCGGGCTATGGCTACACCTTC.

V gene TRBV5-5 combines with J gene TRBJ1-6; tentative D call: TRBD1 (5 bases). V lost 0 bases, J lost 7 bases, and 5 bases lay in between. Germline loops: CDR1 SGHKS, CDR2 YYEKEE (reference sequence). There are 13 residues in the CDR3. The CDR3 sequence: CASSLDRNSPLHF. DNA of the CDR3: TGTGCCAGCAGCTTGGACAGGAATTCACCCCTCCACTTT.

This rearrangement joins TRBV7-9 to TRBJ2-7, with 9 bases matching TRBD1. The CDR3 covers 14 residues. Per germline, CDR1 SEHNR and CDR2 FQNEAQ (reference sequence). Trimming took 5 bases from V and 1 from J; bases not matched to a gene: 3. The CDR3 nucleotides read TGTGCCAGCAGCCGGGACAGGGAATCCTACGAGCAGTACTTC. Translated: CASSRDRESYEQYF.

The chain employs TRBV19 and TRBJ1-5; a possible D gene is TRBD1 (5 bases). Germline V lookup: CDR1 LNHDA, CDR2 SQIVND (reference sequence). Trimming took off 5 bases at V and 7 bases at J, with 18 bases between the two ends. The CDR3 extends over 15 amino acids. CDR3 in DNA: TGTGCCAGTAGTGGCGGGGGAGCGGGGGGACAGCCCCAGCATTTT. It yields the protein CASSGGGAGGQPQHF.

The chain recombines TRBV2 with TRBJ2-7, with D uncertain. This CDR3 comprises 13 residues. The germline CDR1 and CDR2 sequences are SNHLY and FYNNEI. V lost 1 base and J lost 4, with 8 bases in between. The DNA of the CDR3 is TGTGCCAGCAGTGAAGGTTATGGTTACGAGCAGTACTTC. Amino acid sequence: CASSEGYGYEQYF.

V and J are TRBV29-1 and TRBJ2-7, with 8 positions matching TRBD1. The CDR3 covers 17 residues. Germline V gene lookup returns CDR1 SQVTM and CDR2 ANQGSEA. The V and J ends lost 7 bases and 7 bases, in that order; junction bases with no gene match: 24. The chain's CDR3 is CSALGARTGLNLGEQYF. CDR3 bases: TGCAGCGCCCTTGGGGCTCGGACAGGGCTCAACTTGGGGGAGCAGTACTTC.

The chain recombines TRBV27 with TRBJ2-7; possibly TRBD1 or TRBD2 for D (7 bases each). The CDR3 consists of 15 residues. The V gene's germline CDR1 is MNHEY and CDR2 SMNVEV (reference sequence). With 2 bases removed from V and 6 bases from J, the gap between germline ends came to 17 bases. CDR3 bases: TGTGCCAGCAGTTTAGAGAGGGGGCGCGGGAGCGAGCAGTACTTC. Encoded protein: CASSLERGRGSEQYF.

The CDR3 spells CASSIRHYSNQPQHF. CDR3 nucleotide sequence: TGTGCCAGTAGTATTAGGCATTATAGCAATCAGCCCCAGCATTTT. The chain joins TRBV19 to TRBJ1-5; the D is unclear. The CDR3 consists of 15 residues. The V gene's germline CDR1 is LNHDA and CDR2 SQIVND (reference sequence). V lost 3 bases and J lost 0, with 9 bases in between.

The V and J genes are TRBV23-1 and TRBJ2-7; no reliable D call. TRBV23-1 is filed as an ORF, its function uncertain. V lost 4 bases and J 6 bases, leaving 10 bases between the germline ends. This CDR3 spans 12 amino acids. This chain's CDR3 is CASSPSPPEQYF. CDR3 DNA: TGCGCCAGCAGTCCGAGTCCCCCCGAGCAGTACTTC.

The count of this clone is one. CDR3 amino acids: CASSRGTGDYEQYF. The DNA for the CDR3 is TGCGCCAGCAGCCGGGGGACCGGGGACTACGAGCAGTACTTC. The chain combines TRBV5-1 with TRBJ2-7; D is possibly TRBD2 (6 bases). Trimming left V 4 bases short and J 3 bases short, with 14 bases between. From germline, CDR1 is SGHRS and CDR2 YFSETQ. This CDR3 spans 14 amino acids.

The V and J genes are TRBV6-1 and TRBJ1-2; no firm D call. Germline CDR1 reads MNHNS; CDR2 reads SASEGT. V dropped 5 bases and J dropped 3 bases, with 1 base sitting between them. The CDR3 contains 10 residues. The CDR3, as DNA: TGTGCCAGCAGTTACTATGGCTACACCTTC. Translated, it gives CASSYYGYTF.

Here the CDR3 DNA reads TGTGCCAGTAGTCCGAATCGACAGACCGGTGGCTACACCTTC. This sequence encodes CASSPNRQTGGYTF. The chain is built from TRBV19 and TRBJ1-2, with TRBD1 as a possible D gene (5 bases). Germline CDR1 LNHDA, CDR2 SQIVND (reference sequence). The CDR3 is 14 residues long. V was cut by 5 bases and J by 7 bases, with 17 bases left in between.

The chain uses TRBV7-2 and TRBJ1-1; D ambiguous. CDR3 length: 16 amino acids. The germline CDR1 and CDR2 sequences are SGHTA and FQGNSA. V was shortened by 4 bases and J by 4 bases, with 19 bases between the two germline ends. DNA of the CDR3: TGTGCCAGCAGCTCAAGTGGCGGGGTAGGTTCCACTGAAGCTTTCTTT. This gives the protein CASSSSGGVGSTEAFF.

This chain uses TRBV5-1 with TRBJ2-7; D might be TRBD2 (5 bases). Between the trimmed V and J ends, which lost 10 bases and 1 base, there was a span of 18 bases. The CDR3 sequence is 14 residues long. Germline V gene lookup returns CDR1 SGHRS and CDR2 YFSETQ. In DNA form, the CDR3 reads TGCGCCTCGGGGAAATCGACGGGGTCCTACGAGCAGTACTTC. It translates to CASGKSTGSYEQYF.

V and J are TRBV19 and TRBJ2-7; perhaps TRBD1 as D (6 bases). Trimming left V 3 bases short and J 0 bases short, with 12 bases between. Germline values: CDR1 LNHDA, CDR2 SQIVND (reference sequence). This CDR3 region has 15 residues. In nucleotides, the CDR3 is TGTGCCAGTAGTATGACAGGATCTAGCTCCTACGAGCAGTACTTC. This translates into CASSMTGSSSYEQYF.

The rearrangement uses TRBV28 and TRBJ1-2; D gene uncertain. CDR1 and CDR2 from the germline V gene are MDHEN and SYDVKM. Trimming took off 2 bases at V and 3 bases at J, with 10 bases between the two ends. This CDR3 comprises 14 residues. Here the CDR3 DNA reads TGTGCCAGCAGTTTAAGCAGTGGATACTATGGCTACACCTTC. The encoded protein is CASSLSSGYYGYTF.

The gene calls are TRBV11-2 and TRBJ2-3; D is perhaps TRBD2 (6 bases). Trimming took 1 base from V and 1 from J, leaving 9 bases between them. The CDR3 spans 15 residues. Germline V CDR1 and CDR2: SGHAT, FQNNGV. Here the CDR3 DNA reads TGTGCCAGCAGCTTAGCGGGGGAAGGCACAGATACGCAGTATTTT. Encoded protein: CASSLAGEGTDTQYF.

V usage is TRBV5-1 and J usage is TRBJ2-2; D not certain. This CDR3 contains 14 residues. V was clipped by 4 bases and J by 2 bases, with 9 bases between them. Germline V lookup: CDR1 SGHRS, CDR2 YFSETQ. The CDR3 reads CASSPVLNTGELFF. The DNA for the CDR3 is TGCGCCAGCAGCCCCGTCTTAAACACCGGGGAGCTGTTTTTT.